The 13 T cell receptor beta chains in this list originate from one sample, sequenced in a study of T cells after yellow fever vaccination. TCRdb used MiXCR to reprocess the 5' RACE reads, holding one entry per CDR3 protein. This sample carries hundreds of thousands of distinct CDR3 sequences, roughly 5.2% of them seen once, and the ten largest clones take 2.5% to 4%. The material sequenced was CD4+ T cells sorted from PBMCs, taken on the day of the yellow fever booster vaccination. The receptors were sampled from a man aged 18-30 years who received the YFV17D yellow fever vaccine.

The V gene is TRBV4-1, the J gene TRBJ1-2; D perhaps matches TRBD1 (5 bases). The CDR3 runs to 14 residues. Deletions cut 7 bases from V and 3 bases from J, with 15 bases between. Germline lookup yields CDR1 MGHRA and CDR2 YSYEKL. In DNA, the CDR3 is TGCGCCAGCACCTCCCCGGGCAGGGACTATGGCTACACCTTC. Protein: CASTSPGRDYGYTF.

There are many counts of this clonotype. The rearrangement joins TRBV7-2 to TRBJ2-2, with D tentatively TRBD2 (5 bases). CDR3 size: 16 residues. V was shortened by 2 bases and J by 1 base, with 11 bases between the two germline ends. The V gene's germline CDR1 is SGHTA and CDR2 FQGNSA. This CDR3 is CASSLSPGRNTGELFF. In DNA, the CDR3 is TGTGCCAGCAGCTTATCTCCGGGGAGGAACACCGGGGAGCTGTTTTTT.

The chain has TRBV20-1 and TRBJ2-3, with no clear D. Trimming pared 0 bases from V and 6 bases from J, leaving 10 bases between. CDR3 length equals 13 residues. Germline V CDR1 and CDR2: DFQATT, SNEGSKA (reference sequence). The CDR3: CSARDLVGDTQYF. For the CDR3, the DNA is TGCAGTGCTAGAGATTTAGTAGGGGATACGCAGTATTTT.

At least ten counts were recorded for this clonotype. This chain connects TRBV5-1 to TRBJ1-1, with 8 bases fitting TRBD1. Germline V gene data show CDR1 as SGHRS and CDR2 as YFSETQ. J was trimmed by 5 bases and V by 4 bases; bases with no gene match: 10. This CDR3 is built from 15 residues. This CDR3 reads CASSTSGQGETEAFF. CDR3 in DNA: TGCGCCAGCAGCACGTCTGGACAGGGAGAGACTGAAGCTTTCTTT.

A few counts support this clonotype. The J gene is TRBJ1-5, the V gene TRBV2, with D perhaps TRBD1 (6 bases). The CDR3 consists of 13 residues. V was pared by 4 bases and J by 5 bases, with 9 bases between. Looked up from germline, CDR1 is SNHLY and CDR2 is FYNNEI. CDR3 region: CASSVEGDQPQHF. The CDR3 region has the DNA TGTGCCAGCAGTGTGGAGGGGGATCAGCCCCAGCATTTT.

The table lists this clonotype with a few counts. CDR3 sequence reads: CASSQTTPGQGFQPQHF. CDR3 nucleotide sequence: TGCGCCAGCAGCCAAACTACTCCGGGACAGGGGTTTCAGCCCCAGCATTTT. The V gene is TRBV4-1, the J gene TRBJ1-5; 10 bases fit TRBD1. Germline loops: CDR1 MGHRA, CDR2 YSYEKL. The CDR3 runs 17 residues. V shed 2 bases, J shed 6 bases, and the junction held 10 bases outside the gene matches.

This clonotype was detected many times. J is TRBJ2-1 and V is TRBV10-3; 9 nucleotides agree with TRBD2. J gave up 7 bases and V 4 bases, and 17 bases lay outside the gene matches. This CDR3 comprises 18 residues. Germline CDR1 ENHRY, CDR2 SYGVKD. In nucleotides, the CDR3 is TGTGCCATCAGTGCACGTTTAGCGGGGGACAGAACCGGGAATGAGCAGTTCTTC. Translated, it gives CAISARLAGDRTGNEQFF.

This clonotype was counted between two and nine times. The chain recombines TRBV5-6 with TRBJ2-3; the D is unclear. Trimming took 4 bases from V and 2 from J, leaving 11 bases between them. Germline CDR1 and CDR2: SGHDT and YYEEEE. This CDR3 has 14 residues. The CDR3: CASSGVETTDTQYF. CDR3 bases: TGTGCCAGCAGCGGCGTGGAGACCACAGATACGCAGTATTTT.

The V call is TRBV14, the J call TRBJ1-2, with a possible D match to TRBD1 (5 bases). CDR3 length: 16 residues. Per the germline V gene, CDR1 is SGHDN and CDR2 is FVKESK. V was cut by 3 bases and J by 0 bases, with 14 bases left in between. CDR3 sequence reads: CASSQQDSPTNYGYTF. The CDR3 coding sequence is TGTGCCAGCAGCCAGCAAGACAGCCCAACTAACTATGGCTACACCTTC.

The CDR3 here is CASSPGAGAYEQYF. CDR3 DNA sequence: TGCGCCAGCAGCCCCGGTGCAGGCGCCTACGAGCAGTACTTC. The V and J genes are TRBV5-1 and TRBJ2-7, with D unresolved. V was pared by 4 bases and J by 2 bases, with 13 bases between. Germline CDR1 is SGHRS and CDR2 is YFSETQ. The CDR3 has 14 amino acids.

This chain joins TRBV5-6 and TRBJ1-1; possible D gene TRBD1, 5 bases. Looked up from germline, CDR1 is SGHDT and CDR2 is YYEEEE. The CDR3 is made up of 15 amino acids. V gave up 3 bases and J gave up 0 bases, with 12 bases separating them. CDR3 sequence (DNA): TGTGCCAGCAGCTATAATGGGGGTATGAACACTGAAGCTTTCTTT. It yields the protein CASSYNGGMNTEAFF.

The rearrangement joins TRBV6-5 to TRBJ2-5; 9 nucleotides match TRBD1. Trimming removed 0 bases from V and 5 bases from J; junction bases left unmatched: 7. This CDR3 region has 16 residues. Per germline, CDR1 MNHEY and CDR2 SVGAGI. In DNA, the CDR3 is TGTGCCAGCAGTTACTCCGGGACAGGGACGGCGGAGACCCAGTACTTC. This translates into CASSYSGTGTAETQYF.

The chain links TRBV10-3 to TRBJ2-3; D remains ambiguous. Trimming pared 7 bases from V and 5 bases from J, leaving 13 bases between. CDR3 length: 13 amino acids. Germline V gives CDR1 ENHRY, CDR2 SYGVKD. Here the CDR3 reads CAIKLPGEDTQYF. The CDR3 bases are TGTGCCATCAAACTCCCTGGGGAAGATACGCAGTATTTT.